The T cell receptor (beta chain) under discussion was sequenced for a study of T cells in Graves' hyperthyroidism and ophthalmopathy. The CDR3 covers 15 residues. CDR1 is SGHVS and CDR2 is FNYEAQ in the germline V gene. The V end lost 5 bases, the J end lost 11 bases, and 23 bases lay between the germline ends. TCR beta CDR3 sequences were amplified from RNA transcripts. When the TCR CDR3 underwent first-round RT-PCR, the HTBI primer set was used. TCRdb passed the multiplex PCR reads through MiXCR, listing each CDR3 protein once. The sample contains 600,000 or so distinct CDR3 sequences, about 16% of which appear only once. This clonotype was observed many times.

The sequenced sample was blood. The source of this sequence is a woman aged 30 to 39 with Graves' hyperthyroidism. The chain has TRBV7-6 and TRBJ2-3; no clear D. The CDR3 coding sequence is TGTGCCAGCAGCCCCGAAAACACCCTCCGGATGAGGCAGTATTTT. It is translated as CASSPENTLRMRQYF.